The source of this T cell receptor beta chain is a study of T cell responses to AZD1222 COVID-19 vaccine. The CDR3 consists of 12 residues. Germline-derived CDR1 and CDR2 are SGHTA and FQGNSA. Trimming stripped 5 bases from V and 13 bases from J, with 17 bases between. The table came from immunoSEQ multiplex PCR; TCRdb's copy has only in-frame clones and leaves some out. The table shows about 260,000 clones, with more than 85% occurring only once. The sequences come from peripheral blood, collected on day 0 of AZD1222 vaccination. The rearrangement uses TRBV7-2 and TRBJ1-2; unclear D gene. The origin of this receptor is an adult in good health. CDR3 in amino acids: CASSQPAKPFTF. Written as DNA, the CDR3 is TGTGCCAGCAGCCAACCGGCAAAACCCTTCACCTTC.